This TCR beta chain was sequenced during a study of cytomegalovirus exposure and HLA in healthy donors. The V end was cut by 0 bases, the J end by 4 bases, with 7 bases between. CDR1 and CDR2 (germline): SGHRS, YFSETQ. The CDR3 loop spans 14 amino acids. Libraries were prepared by immunoSEQ multiplex PCR; TCRdb keeps only in-frame clonotypes and omits some of them. The sample holds 100,000 to 150,000 clones, around 94% seen once. This sequence originates from a woman between 18 and 29 years old in good health and CMV-seronegative. V gene TRBV5-1 combines with J gene TRBJ1-4; D perhaps matches TRBD1 (5 bases). The sequenced material came from PBMCs. CDR3 protein: CASSLGQINEKLFF. In nucleotides, the CDR3 is TGCGCCAGCAGCTTGGGACAGATTAATGAAAAACTGTTTTTT.